A selection of T cell receptor beta chains follows, all from one sample in a study of CD8+ T cells in alopecia areata. Sequencing was performed with immunoSEQ multiplex PCR; in TCRdb, only in-frame clones are kept and a portion is missing. This table holds about 150,000 clones, around 47% found once. Material: CD4+ T cells sorted from blood. These receptors were collected from a human donor with alopecia areata. CDR3s include the opening cysteine and the closing phenylalanine or tryptophan. A D gene is named only where the DNA matches it firmly. The size entry is marked missing in some rows and otherwise reads once, few, many or a size class.

cdr3_aa: CASSPTGPTGELFF
cdr3_nt: TGTGCCAGCAGCCCCACCGGACCAACCGGGGAGCTGTTTTTT
clone_size: once
v_call: TRBV9
d_call: -
j_call: TRBJ2-2

cdr3_aa: CASSLVRTTPGYGYTF
cdr3_nt: TGTGCCAGCAGCTTGGTCCGGACCACCCCAGGCTATGGCTACACCTTC
clone_size: -
v_call: TRBV5-6
d_call: -
j_call: TRBJ1-2

cdr3_aa: CASSAGGPPDNEQFF
cdr3_nt: TGTGCCAGTAGTGCGGGAGGGCCTCCGGACAATGAGCAGTTCTTC
clone_size: -
v_call: TRBV19
d_call: TRBD2
j_call: TRBJ2-1

cdr3_aa: CASTLAANYNEQFF
cdr3_nt: TGTGCCAGCACCCTAGCGGCAAACTACAATGAGCAGTTCTTC
clone_size: few
v_call: TRBV2
d_call: TRBD2
j_call: TRBJ2-1

cdr3_aa: CASLLLGASYEQYF
cdr3_nt: TGTGCCAGCCTCCTTCTCGGCGCGTCCTACGAGCAGTACTTC
clone_size: -
v_call: TRBV2
d_call: -
j_call: TRBJ2-7

cdr3_aa: CASSLIPGLAGYNEQFF
cdr3_nt: TGTGCCAGCAGCCTCATCCCGGGACTAGCGGGATATAATGAGCAGTTCTTC
clone_size: -
v_call: TRBV27
d_call: TRBD2
j_call: TRBJ2-1

cdr3_aa: CASSQAGTGQYEQYF
cdr3_nt: TGCGCCAGCAGCCAAGCTGGGACAGGTCAATACGAGCAGTACTTC
clone_size: -
v_call: TRBV4-1
d_call: TRBD1
j_call: TRBJ2-7

cdr3_aa: CASRRTEDLGYTF
cdr3_nt: TGTGCCAGCCGTCGGACGGAAGATTTGGGCTACACCTTC
clone_size: -
v_call: TRBV28
d_call: -
j_call: TRBJ1-2

cdr3_aa: CAWSPGGTEAFF
cdr3_nt: TGTGCCTGGAGTCCGGGGGGGACTGAAGCTTTCTTT
clone_size: -
v_call: TRBV30
d_call: -
j_call: TRBJ1-1

cdr3_aa: CASSFEGAETQYF
cdr3_nt: TGCGCCAGCAGCTTCGAAGGGGCAGAGACCCAGTACTTC
clone_size: few
v_call: TRBV5-1
d_call: -
j_call: TRBJ2-5

cdr3_aa: CSVEQPGTHGYTF
cdr3_nt: TGCAGCGTTGAACAACCCGGGACACATGGCTACACCTTC
clone_size: -
v_call: TRBV29-1
d_call: -
j_call: TRBJ1-2

cdr3_aa: CSVGEPGTGGGQPQHF
cdr3_nt: TGCAGCGTTGGCGAACCGGGGACGGGGGGAGGCCAGCCCCAGCATTTT
clone_size: few
v_call: TRBV29-1
d_call: -
j_call: TRBJ1-5

cdr3_aa: CAYNKANTEAFF
cdr3_nt: TGTGCCTACAACAAAGCGAACACTGAAGCTTTCTTT
clone_size: -
v_call: TRBV30
d_call: -
j_call: TRBJ1-1

cdr3_aa: CSVAMRLMNTEAFF
cdr3_nt: TGCAGCGTTGCGATGAGACTTATGAACACTGAAGCTTTCTTT
clone_size: few
v_call: TRBV29-1
d_call: -
j_call: TRBJ1-1

cdr3_aa: CASRGPSEQYF
cdr3_nt: TGTGCCAGCAGGGGACCTTCCGAGCAGTACTTC
clone_size: -
v_call: TRBV25-1
d_call: -
j_call: TRBJ2-7

cdr3_aa: CASSPSGGRYGYTF
cdr3_nt: TGTGCCAGCAGCCCCTCGGGGGGGCGATATGGCTACACCTTC
clone_size: -
v_call: TRBV2
d_call: -
j_call: TRBJ1-2

cdr3_aa: CASRRQDANYGYTF
cdr3_nt: TGTGCCAGCAGGAGACAGGATGCTAACTATGGCTACACCTTC
clone_size: -
v_call: TRBV28
d_call: -
j_call: TRBJ1-2

cdr3_aa: CASSYRSHSYNEQFF
cdr3_nt: TGTGCCAGCAGCTACCGAAGCCACTCCTACAATGAGCAGTTCTTC
clone_size: -
v_call: TRBV7-2
d_call: -
j_call: TRBJ2-1

cdr3_aa: CASRNVNTEAFF
cdr3_nt: TGTGCCAGCAGAAATGTAAACACTGAAGCTTTCTTT
clone_size: few
v_call: TRBV7-9
d_call: -
j_call: TRBJ1-1

cdr3_aa: CASSRTGGLMGTEAFF
cdr3_nt: TGTGCCAGCAGCCGGACAGGGGGCCTGATGGGAACTGAAGCTTTCTTT
clone_size: -
v_call: TRBV4-2
d_call: TRBD1
j_call: TRBJ1-1

cdr3_aa: CASSPRPGQGPLSNQPQHF
cdr3_nt: TGCGCCAGCAGCCCACGACCGGGACAGGGACCATTGAGCAATCAGCCCCAGCATTTT
clone_size: few
v_call: TRBV5-1
d_call: TRBD1
j_call: TRBJ1-5

cdr3_aa: CASSLTTNSYEQYF
cdr3_nt: TGTGCCAGCAGCTTAACTACGAATTCCTACGAGCAGTACTTC
clone_size: -
v_call: TRBV7-6
d_call: -
j_call: TRBJ2-7

cdr3_aa: CASSLAGRSYNEQFF
cdr3_nt: TGCGCCAGCAGCTTGGCCGGGCGGTCCTACAATGAGCAGTTCTTC
clone_size: few
v_call: TRBV5-1
d_call: -
j_call: TRBJ2-1

cdr3_aa: CASSEQNYGYTF
cdr3_nt: TGTGCCAGCAGTGAACAAAACTATGGCTACACCTTC
clone_size: -
v_call: TRBV25-1
d_call: -
j_call: TRBJ1-2

cdr3_aa: CASTTWGFGYTF
cdr3_nt: TGTGCCAGCACCACCTGGGGGTTTGGCTACACCTTC
clone_size: -
v_call: TRBV10-3
d_call: -
j_call: TRBJ1-2

cdr3_aa: CASSQGQGVLNEKLFF
cdr3_nt: TGTGCCAGCAGCCAAGGACAGGGAGTACTAAATGAAAAACTGTTTTTT
clone_size: few
v_call: TRBV28
d_call: TRBD1
j_call: TRBJ1-4

cdr3_aa: CASSELEKAFF
cdr3_nt: TGTGCCAGCAGTGAATTAGAGAAAGCTTTCTTT
clone_size: -
v_call: TRBV2
d_call: -
j_call: TRBJ1-1

cdr3_aa: CATSRDRGSQETQYF
cdr3_nt: TGTGCCACCAGCAGAGATAGAGGGAGCCAAGAGACCCAGTACTTC
clone_size: -
v_call: TRBV15
d_call: -
j_call: TRBJ2-5

cdr3_aa: CSVRDTSYEQYF
cdr3_nt: TGCAGCGTCCGGGATACCTCCTACGAGCAGTACTTC
clone_size: -
v_call: TRBV29-1
d_call: -
j_call: TRBJ2-7

cdr3_aa: CASSLPGIAGTQYF
cdr3_nt: TGTGCCAGCAGCTTGCCAGGGATAGCCGGTACGCAGTATTTT
clone_size: -
v_call: TRBV2
d_call: -
j_call: TRBJ2-3

cdr3_aa: CASSFRYEQYF
cdr3_nt: TGTGCCAGCAGTTTTCGCTACGAGCAGTACTTC
clone_size: few
v_call: TRBV27
d_call: -
j_call: TRBJ2-7

cdr3_aa: CASRPGTGIDTQYF
cdr3_nt: TGCGCCAGCAGACCCGGGACAGGGATCGATACGCAGTATTTT
clone_size: -
v_call: TRBV5-1
d_call: TRBD1
j_call: TRBJ2-3

cdr3_aa: CSASSLGIQYF
cdr3_nt: TGCAGTGCTAGTAGTTTGGGCATTCAGTACTTC
clone_size: once
v_call: TRBV20-1
d_call: -
j_call: TRBJ2-4

cdr3_aa: CASSQDYEQYF
cdr3_nt: TGCGCCAGCAGCCAAGACTACGAGCAGTACTTC
clone_size: few
v_call: TRBV4-1
d_call: -
j_call: TRBJ2-7

cdr3_aa: CATSREGLGETQYF
cdr3_nt: TGTGCCACCAGCAGAGAAGGGCTCGGAGAGACCCAGTACTTC
clone_size: -
v_call: TRBV15
d_call: -
j_call: TRBJ2-5

cdr3_aa: CASSLLAGGVETQYF
cdr3_nt: TGTGCCAGCAGCCTACTAGCGGGAGGGGTAGAGACCCAGTACTTC
clone_size: -
v_call: TRBV2
d_call: TRBD2
j_call: TRBJ2-5

cdr3_aa: CASSLSIGVWSFF
cdr3_nt: TGTGCCAGCAGTTTATCTATCGGAGTCTGGTCCTTCTTT
clone_size: -
v_call: TRBV27
d_call: -
j_call: TRBJ1-1